Reported below is one T cell receptor (beta chain). No antigen is known for it. Germline loops: CDR1 MNHEY, CDR2 SVGAGI. The CDR3 covers 17 residues. With 0 bases clipped from V and 7 bases from J, the junction kept 11 bases outside the gene matches. This entry belongs to a study of metastatic and nonmetastatic thyroid tumors. On the study more broadly: For malignant and benign thyroid patients, tumor or nodule tissue and blood were the sources whose repertoires were compared. Study outcomes and limitations: Malignant tumors reportedly showed significantly higher TCR beta diversity than benign nodules in both blood and tumor.

No treatment had been given to any patient before thyroid surgery. TCRdb re-clonotyped the PCR reads via MiXCR. The sample contains 50,000 or so clones, about 15% of which appear only once. The gene calls are TRBV6-5 and TRBJ2-2; 7 nucleotides align to TRBD2. Sequenced: blood. The origin of this receptor is a female donor with papillary thyroid cancer or a benign thyroid nodule (not recorded which). Some clones in this sample may be carry-over from other donors' samples. The CDR3 here is CASSYSGGRNTGGELFF. Here the CDR3 DNA reads TGTGCCAGCAGTTACTCGGGCGGGAGAAACACTGGCGGGGAGCTGTTTTTT.